This record looks at one T cell receptor beta chain sequence and its context. Authors' data handling: Amplification of reference gene primers was used by the study to estimate nucleated cell counts. The repertoire was sequenced with immunoSEQ multiplex PCR; TCRdb's copy has only in-frame clones and lacks some. Clone size and the V and J calls come from that table; the DNA yielded D and trimming. The sample yields under 150,000 clones, 84% seen once. In terms of age and location, participants ranged from about 18 to 95 years and lived in about two dozen US areas. Participants reported their clinical history, and cohort assignment relied on those reports. The sample comes from a study of blood T cell repertoires in COVID-19. The germline V gene has CDR1 MNHEY and CDR2 SMNVEV (reference sequence). The CDR3 sequence is 12 residues long. V was trimmed by 5 bases and J by 8 bases, leaving 13 bases between them.

The sequence derives from a man aged 40-55 years with acute COVID-19. Sequenced sample: PBMCs or T cells enriched from blood (not recorded which). The gene calls are TRBV27 and TRBJ2-7; D gene unclear. CDR3 DNA: TGTGCCAGCAGTGACAATCCTACGAAGCAGTACTTC. This encodes CASSDNPTKQYF.